The rows below give T cell receptor beta chains drawn from one sample of a study of metastatic and nonmetastatic thyroid tumors. TCRdb reassembled clones from the PCR reads with MiXCR. Among fewer than 7,500 clones listed, roughly 25% were seen once. Input material: adjacent normal tissue. These receptor sequences come from a male donor with papillary thyroid cancer or a benign thyroid nodule (not recorded which). Some clones in this sample may be carry-over from other donors' samples. CDR3s include the opening cysteine and the closing phenylalanine or tryptophan. A D gene is named only where the DNA matches it firmly. Size tells how often a clone was seen (once, few, many) or the class of an expanded clone, and some rows leave it out.

D	size	V	J	DNA	CDR3
.	.	TRBV20-1	TRBJ1-2	TGCAGTGCTAGGGGCGCCTCAGGCAGGGCTAACTATGGCTACACCTTC	CSARGASGRANYGYTF
TRBD2	.	TRBV28	TRBJ2-5	TGTGCCAGCAGCCCACCCCTTAGCGGGAGTAGGGGGGAGACCCAGTACTTC	CASSPPLSGSRGETQYF
.	.	TRBV5-5	TRBJ1-5	TGTGCCAGCAGCCCCCAGAGCAATCAGCCCCAGCATTTT	CASSPQSNQPQHF
TRBD1	many	TRBV27	TRBJ1-6	TGTGCCAGCAGTTTAAGCCGGGACAGGGGGCGATCACCCCTCCACTTT	CASSLSRDRGRSPLHF
.	.	TRBV28	TRBJ2-7	TGTGCCGCCTGGGGGCCCCGGGCAGACAGCTCCTACGAGCAGTACTTC	CAAWGPRADSSYEQYF
.	many	TRBV10-3	TRBJ1-5	TGTGCCATCGGAACAGGCGATAGCAATCAGCCCCAGCATTTT	CAIGTGDSNQPQHF
.	few	TRBV12-3/TRBV12-4	TRBJ2-3	TGTGCCAGCAGTTTAGGTAGAGGGGGGGCGGATACGCAGTATTTT	CASSLGRGGADTQYF
.	few	TRBV12-3/TRBV12-4	TRBJ1-6	TGTGCCAGCGGCAGCCCCCTTTATAATTCACCCCTCCACTTT	CASGSPLYNSPLHF
TRBD1	.	TRBV30	TRBJ1-2	TGTGCCTGGGGGACAGGGAGCGGGTATGGCTACACCTTC	CAWGTGSGYGYTF
.	few	TRBV18	TRBJ2-7	TGTGCCAGCTCACGACCGCAGGGCGAGCAGTACTTC	CASSRPQGEQYF
TRBD1	once	TRBV7-3	TRBJ2-3	TGTGCCAGCAGCTTAACCGGGACAGGGACGGCTGGCACAGATACGCAGTATTTT	CASSLTGTGTAGTDTQYF